The 16 T cell receptor beta chains below were found in one sample sequenced in a study of cytomegalovirus exposure and HLA in healthy donors. Amplification used 60 Vbeta primers and 13 Jbeta primers. Sequenced by immunoSEQ multiplex PCR; TCRdb stores in-frame clones only, minus some. This table holds nearly 110,000 clones, just over 70% found once. Sequencing used PBMCs. The receptors here all came from a boy under 18 in good health and CMV-seronegative.

The chain joins TRBV2 to TRBJ1-4; 8 nucleotides agree with TRBD1. CDR3 size: 14 residues. Trimming cost V 6 bases and J 7 bases; bases outside gene matches: 7. Germline V lookup: CDR1 SNHLY, CDR2 FYNNEI. DNA of the CDR3: TGTGCCAGCAGGGACAGGGAAGCTAGTGAAAAACTGTTTTTT. Translating gives CASRDREASEKLFF.

This chain links TRBV27 with TRBJ2-7, with 7 bases aligning to TRBD1. This CDR3 has 16 residues. V was pared by 2 bases and J by 5 bases, with 12 bases of the junction left unmatched. CDR1 is MNHEY, CDR2 SMNVEV, per germline (reference sequence). The CDR3 sequence: CASSLTRPTGNHEQYF. The CDR3 bases are TGTGCCAGCAGTTTAACAAGACCGACAGGGAACCACGAGCAGTACTTC.

The chain uses TRBV2 and TRBJ1-5; D unclear. V lost 7 bases and J lost 1, with 14 bases in between. CDR1 is SNHLY, CDR2 FYNNEI, per germline. CDR3 length: 15 amino acids. DNA for the CDR3: TGTGCCAGCACCGGCCTAGAAGAGAGCAATCAGCCCCAGCATTTT. It codes for CASTGLEESNQPQHF.

V is TRBV6-5 and J is TRBJ2-3; the match to TRBD2 covers 7 bases. Germline trimming cut 5 bases from V and 4 bases from J; bases unmatched to any gene: 6. The CDR3 spans 14 residues. Germline CDR1 is MNHEY and CDR2 is SVGAGI. The CDR3 region has the DNA TGTGCCAGCAGTCTCACTAGCGATTCAGATACGCAGTATTTT. Its translation is CASSLTSDSDTQYF.

The rearrangement uses TRBV5-1 and TRBJ2-7; D is possibly TRBD2 (6 bases). V was shortened by 4 bases and J by 7 bases, with 15 bases between the two germline ends. CDR1 and CDR2 from the germline V gene are SGHRS and YFSETQ. This CDR3 is built from 13 residues. The CDR3 nucleotides read TGCGCCAGCAGCGTCGGGGGAACGGGTGAGCAGTACTTC. Translation gives CASSVGGTGEQYF. The full variable domain, completed using reference TRBV5-1 and TRBJ2-7, is KAGVTQTPRYLIKTRGQQVTLSCSPISGHRSVSWYQQTPGQGLQFLFEYFSETQRNKGNFPGRFSGRQFSNSRSEMNVSTLELGDSALYLCASSVGGTGEQYFGPGTRLTVT.

With respect to this clone: Other nucleotide sequences in the sample specify the same CDR3. This chain connects TRBV27 to TRBJ2-5; tentatively, D is TRBD1 (5 bases). This CDR3 is built from 13 residues. Between the trimmed V and J ends, which lost 2 bases and 3 bases, there was a span of 7 bases. Germline CDR1 is MNHEY and CDR2 is SMNVEV (reference sequence). The CDR3 region has the DNA TGTGCCAGCAGTTTAATCAGGGAAGAGACCCAGTACTTC. This sequence encodes CASSLIREETQYF.

In its sample, this clone was seen once. J is TRBJ2-7 and V is TRBV28; D gene uncertain. CDR3 length: 15 residues. Trimming removed 2 bases at V and 7 bases at J, with 18 bases between. Germline assignment: CDR1 MDHEN and CDR2 SYDVKM. As DNA, the CDR3 is TGTGCCAGCAGTTTAATCGTGCCAGGTCGCTTGGAGCAGTACTTC. This translates into CASSLIVPGRLEQYF. Supplemented by reference TRBV28 and TRBJ2-7, the full variable domain reads DVKVTQSSRYLVKRTGEKVFLECVQDMDHENMFWYRQDPGLGLRLIYFSYDVKMKEKGDIPEGYSVSREKKERFSLILESASTNQTSMYLCASSLIVPGRLEQYFGPGTRLTVT.

V gene TRBV4-1 combines with J gene TRBJ2-1; D possibly corresponds to TRBD1 (5 bases). The CDR3 spans 13 residues. Trimming removed 6 bases at V and 5 bases at J, with 11 bases between. Looked up from germline, CDR1 is MGHRA and CDR2 is YSYEKL. The CDR3 loop is CASRDTLNNEQFF. CDR3 nucleotides: TGCGCCAGCAGGGACACCCTCAACAATGAGCAGTTCTTC.

CDR3: CASSFPPRGLGEQYF. Here the CDR3 DNA reads TGTGCCAGCAGCTTCCCGCCCAGGGGGCTGGGGGAGCAGTACTTC. The chain is built from TRBV7-2 and TRBJ2-7, with 8 nucleotides matching TRBD1. The J segment lost 7 bases and the V segment lost 3 bases, leaving 11 bases of the junction unmatched. The CDR3 consists of 15 residues. CDR1 and CDR2 (germline): SGHTA, FQGNSA.

The chain is built from TRBV12-2 and TRBJ1-4; the table's D call of TRBD1 was not tested on the DNA. TRBV12-2 is an annotated pseudogene. This CDR3 is 20 amino acids long. This CDR3 is CASHNQPGQQSSATNEKLFF. For the CDR3, the DNA is TGTGCAAGTCACAACCAGCCGGGACAGCAATCCTCTGCAACTAATGAAAAACTGTTTTTT.

The CDR3 region has the DNA TGTGCCAGCAGCTCTGGGACAGCTAACACTGAAGCTTTCTTT. Amino acid sequence: CASSSGTANTEAFF. This chain uses TRBV7-3 with TRBJ1-1; TRBD1 matches 7 bases. Unmatched junction bases numbered 4, after V lost 4 bases and J lost 2 bases. The CDR3 length is 14 residues. Per the germline V gene, CDR1 is SGHTA and CDR2 is FQGTGA.

The chain employs TRBV28 and TRBJ1-2; tentative D call: TRBD1 (5 bases). With 7 bases removed from V and 0 bases from J, the gap between germline ends came to 9 bases. Germline CDR1 is MDHEN and CDR2 is SYDVKM. The CDR3 contains 13 residues. This CDR3 reads CASMSGANYGYTF. The CDR3 region has the DNA TGTGCCAGCATGTCGGGGGCTAACTATGGCTACACCTTC.

This clone has a handful of counts. V is TRBV28 and J is TRBJ2-2; D call uncertain. The CDR3 has 15 amino acids. The germline CDR1 and CDR2 sequences are MDHEN and SYDVKM. V was clipped by 3 bases and J by 1 base, with 9 bases between them. CDR3 sequence: CASSFSAVNTGELFF. CDR3 bases: TGTGCCAGCAGTTTTTCGGCGGTGAACACCGGGGAGCTGTTTTTT.

This clone was detected once. This chain uses TRBV30 with TRBJ1-1; 8 nucleotides match TRBD1. Germline-derived CDR1 and CDR2 are GTSNPN and SVGIG (reference sequence). CDR3 size: 16 residues. Losses at the gene ends were 0 bases for V and 2 bases for J; bases not matched to a gene: 8. The CDR3 DNA sequence: TGTGCCTGGAGTGTCCGGGCAGGGGGCTCCAACACTGAAGCTTTCTTT. Translated: CAWSVRAGGSNTEAFF.

The V and J genes are TRBV28 and TRBJ2-3; 11 bases line up with TRBD1. The ends lost 6 bases at V and 2 bases at J; junction bases unmatched: 4. The germline CDR1 and CDR2 sequences are MDHEN and SYDVKM. The CDR3 is 15 residues long. In DNA, the CDR3 is TGTGCCAGCAGAGCGGGACAGGGGGACACAGATACGCAGTATTTT. This encodes CASRAGQGDTDTQYF.

The rearrangement links TRBV2 to TRBJ1-4; 7 bases line up with TRBD1. This CDR3 region has 11 residues. J gave up 10 bases and V 4 bases, and 0 bases lay outside the gene matches. The germline V gene encodes CDR1 SNHLY and CDR2 FYNNEI. The CDR3 spells CASSAGGKLFF. CDR3 DNA: TGTGCCAGCAGTGCAGGGGGAAAACTGTTTTTT.